The present TCR beta chain was sequenced within a study of T cell changes during pregnancy in multiple sclerosis. Germline V CDR1 and CDR2: SGHTS, YDEGEE. The CDR3 length is 17 residues. The junction had 14 bases not matched to a gene; V was cut back by 0 bases and J by 5 bases. Clones were read by immunoSEQ multiplex PCR, and TCRdb kept only the in-frame ones, dropping some. The data show tens of thousands of clones, 80% to 95% seen once. The receptor was derived from a female donor in good health, enrolled as a control in a pregnancy study. The source material was CD4+ T cells from peripheral blood mononuclear cells, sampled in the second trimester of pregnancy. The rearrangement joins TRBV5-8 to TRBJ2-7; 7 nucleotides line up with TRBD2. CDR3 DNA: TGTGCCAGCAGCTTGGCCAGAGTGGGCGGGGGTGCGCACGAGCAGTACTTC. Translation: CASSLARVGGGAHEQYF.